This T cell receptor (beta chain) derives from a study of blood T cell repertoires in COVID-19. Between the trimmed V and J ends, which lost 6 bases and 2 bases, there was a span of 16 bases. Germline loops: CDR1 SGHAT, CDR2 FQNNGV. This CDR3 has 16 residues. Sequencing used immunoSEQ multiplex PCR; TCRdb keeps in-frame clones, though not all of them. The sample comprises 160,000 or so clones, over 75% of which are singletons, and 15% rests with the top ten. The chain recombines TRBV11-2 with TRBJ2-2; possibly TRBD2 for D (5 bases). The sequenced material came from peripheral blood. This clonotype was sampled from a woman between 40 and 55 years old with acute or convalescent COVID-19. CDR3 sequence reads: CASRAYGILNTGELFF. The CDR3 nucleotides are TGTGCCAGCAGAGCTTACGGGATTCTTAACACCGGGGAGCTGTTTTTT.